One and the same sample provided the 27 T cell receptor beta chains below, sequenced in a study of blood T cell repertoires in COVID-19. Some clones are missing from TCRdb's copy, which holds only in-frame ones; the method was immunoSEQ multiplex PCR. The table lists around 110,000 clones, around four fifths of them singletons. Sequenced input: peripheral blood. The receptor set was obtained from a man between 25 and 39 years old with acute or convalescent COVID-19.

This chain joins TRBV4-3 and TRBJ2-7, with 12 nucleotides matching TRBD1. The J segment lost 1 base and the V segment lost 0 bases, leaving 10 bases of the junction unmatched. The germline gives CDR1 LGHNA, CDR2 YSLEER. This CDR3 spans 19 amino acids. The chain's CDR3 is CASSQEWHGDRGLSYEQYF. As DNA, the CDR3 is TGCGCCAGCAGCCAAGAGTGGCACGGGGACAGGGGGCTATCCTACGAGCAGTACTTC.

The CDR3 sequence: CASSYSDMGNTEAFF. The CDR3 DNA reads TGTGCCAGCAGTTACTCGGACATGGGGAACACTGAAGCTTTCTTT. The chain links TRBV6-6 to TRBJ1-1; D might be TRBD1 (5 bases). Germline V gene data show CDR1 as MNHNY and CDR2 as SVGAGI (reference sequence). Trimming shortened V by 0 bases and J by 1 base, and 9 bases separated the two germline ends. The CDR3 runs to 15 residues.

This rearrangement joins TRBV7-2 to TRBJ1-2; no reliable D call. Per the germline V gene, CDR1 is SGHTA and CDR2 is FQGNSA. Trimming took 1 base from V and 1 from J, leaving 10 bases between them. The length of the CDR3 is 15 residues. CDR3 in amino acids: CASSLGGSSNYGYTF. The CDR3 DNA reads TGTGCCAGCAGCTTAGGAGGTTCCAGTAACTATGGCTACACCTTC.

CDR3: CASSLGAYGYTF. In nucleotides, the CDR3 is TGTGCCAGCAGTTTAGGGGCCTATGGCTACACCTTC. This chain uses TRBV12-3 or TRBV12-4 with TRBJ1-2; no reliable D call. V lost 1 base, J lost 4 bases, and 4 bases lay in between. The CDR3 spans 12 residues.

This clone is a singleton in its sample. J is TRBJ2-7 and V is TRBV10-3; D might be TRBD2 (5 bases). V was pared by 7 bases and J by 0 bases, with 13 bases between. The CDR3 covers 14 residues. Germline V gives CDR1 ENHRY, CDR2 SYGVKD. The chain's CDR3 is CAIIGLVSSYEQYV. In DNA, the CDR3 is TGTGCCATCATTGGACTGGTAAGCTCCTACGAGCAGTACGTC.

This clone was recorded a few times. The rearrangement links TRBV13 to TRBJ2-3; maybe TRBD2 (7 bases). The CDR3 spans 17 residues. V was trimmed by 3 bases and J by 4 bases, leaving 20 bases between them. In germline, CDR1 is PRHDT, CDR2 FYEKMQ (reference sequence). The DNA for the CDR3 is TGTGCCAGCAGCTTTTTGGGGGGGGCCCGAGGGGCAGATACGCAGTATTTT. It is translated as CASSFLGGARGADTQYF.

This chain uses TRBV14 with TRBJ1-6; D might be TRBD1 (6 bases). The CDR3 spans 15 residues. Germline assignment: CDR1 SGHDN and CDR2 FVKESK. Trimming took 3 bases from V and 4 from J, leaving 10 bases between them. The CDR3 bases are TGTGCCAGCAGCCAGGGGGCCGGATATAATTCACCCCTCCACTTT. Translation gives CASSQGAGYNSPLHF.

The genes are TRBV5-6 and TRBJ1-1; TRBD1 matches at 7 bases. CDR1 SGHDT and CDR2 YYEEEE come from the germline V gene. V was clipped by 6 bases and J by 1 base; unmatched bases: 9. The CDR3 sequence is 15 residues long. Written as DNA, the CDR3 is TGTGCCAGCAACGTACACAGGGGCGAGAACACTGAAGCTTTCTTT. This encodes CASNVHRGENTEAFF. The full variable domain, with the rest looked up from reference TRBV5-6 and TRBJ1-1, is DAGVTQSPTHLIKTRGQQVTLRCSPKSGHDTVSWYQQALGQGPQFIFQYYEEEERQRGNFPDRFSGHQFPNYSSELNVNALLLGDSALYLCASNVHRGENTEAFFGQGTRLTVV.

This chain joins TRBV29-1 and TRBJ1-2, with 8 bases matching TRBD1. In germline, CDR1 is SQVTM, CDR2 ANQGSEA. The CDR3 is 12 amino acids. The J segment lost 2 bases and the V segment lost 6 bases, leaving 2 bases of the junction unmatched. The CDR3, as DNA: TGCAGCGTAAGACAGGGGAACTATGGCTACACCTTC. Translated: CSVRQGNYGYTF.

This clone is a singleton in its sample. The rearrangement joins TRBV7-9 to TRBJ2-3, with D possibly TRBD1 on 6 matching bases. Germline V gene lookup returns CDR1 SEHNR and CDR2 FQNEAQ (reference sequence). This CDR3 has 13 amino acids. V lost 11 bases and J lost 1, with 13 bases in between. CDR3 coding DNA: TGTGCCGGGACAAAACTCGGCACAGATACGCAGTATTTT. This codes for CAGTKLGTDTQYF. Complete variable domain (other parts from reference TRBV7-9 and TRBJ2-3): DTGVSQNPRHKITKRGQNVTFRCDPISEHNRLYWYRQTLGQGPEFLTYFQNEAQLEKSRLLSDRFSAERPKGSFSTLEIQRTEQGDSAMYLCAGTKLGTDTQYFGPGTRLTVL.

The rearrangement joins TRBV7-9 to TRBJ1-2; 8 bases are a match to TRBD1. CDR1 and CDR2 (germline): SEHNR, FQNEAQ (reference sequence). The CDR3 length is 18 residues. The junction had 14 bases not matched to a gene; V was cut back by 5 bases and J by 0 bases. The chain's CDR3 is CASSTTGQGWTPNYGYTF. CDR3 DNA sequence: TGTGCCAGCAGCACAACTGGACAGGGTTGGACACCTAACTATGGCTACACCTTC.

The rearrangement links TRBV6-6 to TRBJ1-2; 10 bases fit TRBD1. The CDR3 sequence is 15 residues long. Germline CDR1 reads MNHNY; CDR2 reads SVGAGI (reference sequence). The junction had 7 bases not matched to a gene; V was cut back by 5 bases and J by 4 bases. DNA for the CDR3: TGTGCCAGCAGTACCCGACAGGGGGCTCTCTATGGCTACACCTTC. It codes for CASSTRQGALYGYTF.

The rearrangement joins TRBV5-8 to TRBJ2-6; possibly TRBD1 for D (5 bases). Trimming removed 3 bases at V and 2 bases at J, with 12 bases between. The CDR3 totals 16 residues. CDR1 and CDR2 (germline): SGHTS, YDEGEE. The CDR3 bases are TGTGCCAGCAGCTATTTTCAGGGTACTGGGGCCAACGTCCTGACTTTC. As protein: CASSYFQGTGANVLTF.

The chain uses TRBV12-5 and TRBJ1-2; D perhaps matches TRBD1 (6 bases). Germline CDR1 and CDR2: LGHNT and FRNRAP. The germline V and J ends were trimmed by 7 bases and 4 bases, with 16 bases remaining between them. The CDR3 extends over 14 amino acids. CDR3 in DNA: TGTGCTAGTGAACCGGACAGACCATCCTATGGCTACACCTTC. This codes for CASEPDRPSYGYTF.

This clone was picked up one time. The chain carries TRBV29-1 and TRBJ1-1; D uncertain. V gave up 7 bases and J gave up 1 base, with 13 bases separating them. CDR1 and CDR2 from the germline V gene are SQVTM and ANQGSEA. This CDR3 spans 13 amino acids. The DNA for the CDR3 is TGCAGCGCCGGAGGTGCCGCGAACACTGAAGCTTTCTTT. This sequence encodes CSAGGAANTEAFF.

This clone was counted only a few times. This chain joins TRBV19 and TRBJ2-2; unclear D gene. The CDR3 is 14 amino acids. Deletions cut 8 bases from V and 0 bases from J, with 10 bases between. CDR1 is LNHDA, CDR2 SQIVND, per germline (reference sequence). CDR3 in DNA: TGTGCCAGTTCGGTGGTTACGAACACCGGGGAGCTGTTTTTT. Its translation is CASSVVTNTGELFF. The full variable domain, completed using reference TRBV19 and TRBJ2-2, is DGGITQSPKYLFRKEGQNVTLSCEQNLNHDAMYWYRQDPGQGLRLIYYSQIVNDFQKGDIAEGYSVSREKKESFPLTVTSAQKNPTAFYLCASSVVTNTGELFFGEGSRLTVL.

The chain uses TRBV3-1 (or the pseudogene TRBV3-2) and TRBJ1-1; 9 bases line up with TRBD1. V was clipped by 4 bases and J by 4 bases; unmatched bases: 10. The germline gives CDR1 LGHDT, CDR2 YNNKEL (reference sequence). The CDR3 has 16 amino acids. The CDR3 loop is CASSPYLRQGGTEAFF. CDR3 DNA sequence: TGTGCCAGCAGCCCGTACCTAAGACAGGGGGGCACTGAAGCTTTCTTT.

V and J are TRBV10-2 and TRBJ1-5, with D maybe TRBD1 (6 bases). V lost 5 bases, J lost 7 bases, and 12 bases lay in between. This CDR3 comprises 13 residues. CDR1 is WSHSY, CDR2 SAAADI, per germline. CDR3 coding DNA: TGCGCCAGCAGTACAGGGTACGGCCAGCCCCAGCATTTT. As protein: CASSTGYGQPQHF.

The chain carries TRBV29-1 and TRBJ2-7; the match to TRBD1 covers 7 bases. The trim removed 6 bases at V and 2 bases at J, leaving 7 bases unmatched. Germline lookup yields CDR1 SQVTM and CDR2 ANQGSEA. The CDR3 runs to 13 residues. The CDR3 spells CSVRGQLAYEQYF. The CDR3 DNA reads as TGCAGCGTCCGGGGACAGTTAGCCTACGAGCAGTACTTC.

This clone was seen once. This sequence joins TRBV6-2 or TRBV6-3 and TRBJ1-2; 7 bases are a match to TRBD1. The CDR3 is 15 residues long. From germline, CDR1 is MNHEY and CDR2 SVGEGT. Losses at the gene ends were 4 bases for V and 4 bases for J; bases not matched to a gene: 9. DNA of the CDR3: TGTGCCAGCAGTTCCAATGGACGGACAGGCTATGGCTACACCTTC. As protein: CASSSNGRTGYGYTF.

The chain combines TRBV5-6 with TRBJ2-3; tentative D call: TRBD2 (5 bases). V dropped 0 bases and J dropped 0 bases, with 5 bases sitting between them. This CDR3 has 14 amino acids. Germline V gene data show CDR1 as SGHDT and CDR2 as YYEEEE. The CDR3 region has the DNA TGTGCCAGCAGCTTGGGGACTAGCACAGATACGCAGTATTTT. It translates to CASSLGTSTDTQYF.

Comment on this clone: One end of the junction varies from germline; a read error may be responsible. The V and J genes are TRBV6-1 and TRBJ2-7, with a possible D match to TRBD1 (6 bases). The CDR3 runs to 11 residues. Germline V lookup: CDR1 MNHNS, CDR2 SASEGT. The CDR3 loop is CASSDVTGAAF. CDR3 sequence (DNA): TGTGCCAGCAGTGACGTGACAGGCGCTGCATTC.

This sequence joins TRBV12-5 and TRBJ2-7; D perhaps matches TRBD1 (5 bases). V dropped 6 bases and J dropped 3 bases, with 12 bases sitting between them. The CDR3 has 13 amino acids. CDR1 is LGHNT and CDR2 is FRNRAP in the germline V gene. The CDR3 loop reads CASGQGVYYEQYF. For the CDR3, the DNA is TGTGCTAGTGGACAAGGGGTTTACTACGAGCAGTACTTC.

The DNA of the CDR3 is TGTGCCAGCAGTTACTCTCCGACTAGAAACGAGCAGTACGTC. Translated, it gives CASSYSPTRNEQYV. V is TRBV6-2 or TRBV6-3 and J is TRBJ2-7, with D possibly TRBD2 on 6 matching bases. This CDR3 is 14 amino acids long. Germline CDR1 MNHEY, CDR2 SVGEGT. Trimming removed 0 bases at V and 5 bases at J, with 11 bases between.

This clone has just one count. V gene TRBV18 combines with J gene TRBJ2-7; possible D gene TRBD1, 6 bases. The CDR3 extends over 13 amino acids. Germline lookup yields CDR1 KGHSH and CDR2 LQKENI. The ends were cut back, 4 bases at V and 6 bases at J, with 13 bases in the middle. CDR3 sequence: CASSLDRTGEQYF. The DNA of the CDR3 is TGTGCCAGCTCACTCGACAGGACTGGCGAGCAGTACTTC.

The chain combines TRBV4-3 with TRBJ2-3, with 9 bases aligning to TRBD1. The CDR3 runs 15 residues. V was clipped by 8 bases and J by 3 bases; unmatched bases: 9. Germline CDR1 reads LGHNA; CDR2 reads YSLEER. The CDR3 DNA sequence: TGCGCCAGCTCCACCGGGACAGGGACGACAGATACGCAGTATTTT. It encodes CASSTGTGTTDTQYF.

The J gene is TRBJ1-4, the V gene TRBV29-1; D might be TRBD1 (5 bases). The CDR3 covers 12 residues. Trimming pared 1 base from V and 12 bases from J, leaving 12 bases between. The germline gives CDR1 SQVTM, CDR2 ANQGSEA. DNA for the CDR3: TGCAGCGTTGAAGGCCTAGGGGAGGAACTGTTTTTT. Residues: CSVEGLGEELFF. Combining the CDR3 with reference TRBV29-1 and TRBJ1-4 gives the whole variable domain SAVISQKPSRDICQRGTSLTIQCQVDSQVTMMFWYRQQPGQSLTLIATANQGSEATYESGFVIDKFPISRPNLTFSTLTVSNMSPEDSSIYLCSVEGLGEELFFGSGTQLSVL.